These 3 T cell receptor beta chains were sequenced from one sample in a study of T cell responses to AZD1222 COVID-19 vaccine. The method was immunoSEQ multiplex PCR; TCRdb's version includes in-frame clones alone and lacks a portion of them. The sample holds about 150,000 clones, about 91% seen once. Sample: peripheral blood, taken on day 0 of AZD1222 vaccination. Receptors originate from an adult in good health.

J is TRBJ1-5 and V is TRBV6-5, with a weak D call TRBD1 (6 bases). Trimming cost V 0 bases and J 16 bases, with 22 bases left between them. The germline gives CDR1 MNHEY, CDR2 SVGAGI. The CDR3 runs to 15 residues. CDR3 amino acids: CASSYSGVMDRDGHF. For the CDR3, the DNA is TGTGCCAGCAGTTACTCAGGGGTTATGGACAGAGATGGACATTTT.

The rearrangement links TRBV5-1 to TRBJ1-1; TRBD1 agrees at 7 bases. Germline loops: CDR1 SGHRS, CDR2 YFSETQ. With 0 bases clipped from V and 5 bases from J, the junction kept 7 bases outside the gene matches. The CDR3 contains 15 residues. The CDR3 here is CASSLAEGAGTEAFF. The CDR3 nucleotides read TGCGCCAGCAGCTTGGCCGAGGGGGCTGGGACTGAAGCTTTCTTT. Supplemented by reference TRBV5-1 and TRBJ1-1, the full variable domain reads KAGVTQTPRYLIKTRGQQVTLSCSPISGHRSVSWYQQTPGQGLQFLFEYFSETQRNKGNFPGRFSGRQFSNSRSEMNVSTLELGDSALYLCASSLAEGAGTEAFFGQGTRLTVV.

The CDR3 is CASSQNDRVKQYF. In nucleotides, the CDR3 is TGTGCCAGCAGCCAAAACGACAGGGTCAAGCAGTACTTC. The chain employs TRBV3-1 (or the pseudogene TRBV3-2) and TRBJ2-7, with 7 positions matching TRBD1. V was clipped by 2 bases and J by 8 bases; unmatched bases: 6. This CDR3 comprises 13 residues. Germline lookup yields CDR1 LGHDT and CDR2 YNNKEL (reference sequence).